A selection of T cell receptor beta chains follows, all from one sample in a study of Graves' ophthalmopathy and Graves' hyperthyroidism. TCRdb reprocessed the multiplex PCR reads via MiXCR and lists one record per CDR3 protein. The sample yields 500,000 to 800,000 distinct CDR3 sequences, roughly 41% seen once. The sample taken for sequencing was peripheral blood. The receptors stem from an adult man with Graves' ophthalmopathy. Each CDR3 is given with its conserved first and last residue. The D gene is left open where the match is weak. Where a row states a size, it is once, few, many or the class of an expanded clone; other rows omit it.

- TRBJ2-5 TRBV5-8 few CASSSWGREETQYF TGTGCCAGCAGCTCCTGGGGACGGGAAGAGACCCAGTACTTC
TRBD1 TRBJ1-2 TRBV2 - CASSDPTGADYGYTF TGTGCCAGCAGCGACCCGACAGGGGCTGACTATGGCTACACCTTC
TRBD1 TRBJ1-2 TRBV25-1 few CASSGQGEGYTF TGTGCCAGCAGTGGACAGGGTGAAGGCTACACCTTC
TRBD1 TRBJ1-4 TRBV2 many CASSERWDSNEKLFF TGTGCCAGCAGTGAACGATGGGACAGTAATGAAAAACTGTTTTTT
TRBD1 TRBJ1-1 TRBV7-6 many CASSLEDREAQNTEAFF TGTGCCAGCAGCTTAGAGGACAGGGAAGCCCAGAACACTGAAGCTTTCTTT
TRBD2 TRBJ2-5 TRBV29-1 - CSVVFGRAGETQYF TGCAGCGTTGTGTTCGGGAGGGCCGGAGAGACCCAGTACTTC
TRBD2 TRBJ2-7 TRBV7-8 - CASSLGAGPPYEQYF TGTGCCAGCAGCTTAGGAGCGGGGCCACCCTACGAGCAGTACTTC
- TRBJ1-2 TRBV7-2 - CASSLDRTVLLRGYTF TGTGCCAGCAGCTTAGACCGGACAGTACTCTTGCGTGGCTACACCTTC
- TRBJ1-4 TRBV7-2 once CASSQSAFQEKLFF TGTGCCAGCAGCCAAAGCGCGTTCCAGGAAAAACTGTTTTTT
TRBD1 TRBJ1-6 TRBV5-1 many CASSLGQGINSPLHF TGCGCCAGCAGCTTGGGACAGGGGATTAATTCACCCCTCCACTTT
- TRBJ1-5 TRBV27 few CASSRRTASNQPQHF TGTGCCAGCAGCCGTAGGACAGCGAGCAATCAGCCCCAGCATTTT
TRBD2 TRBJ2-7 TRBV7-2 many CASSSRTSGTFLKQYF TGTGCCAGCAGCTCCCGGACTAGCGGGACCTTCCTCAAGCAGTACTTC
- TRBJ2-1 TRBV15 - CATSRPVGLNEQFF TGTGCCACCAGCAGACCGGTCGGCCTCAATGAGCAGTTCTTC
TRBD1 TRBJ1-4 TRBV10-3 - CAIRGQGNEKLLF TGTGCCATCAGGGGACAGGGCAATGAAAAACTGCTTTTT
- TRBJ2-7 TRBV7-2 few CASSLNLPHEQYF TGTGCCAGCAGCTTAAACCTCCCCCACGAGCAGTACTTC
- TRBJ2-3 TRBV11-2 once CASSLAGSDTQYF TGTGCCAGCAGCTTAGCGGGGTCAGATACGCAGTATTTT
- TRBJ1-1 TRBV12-3/TRBV12-4 many CASSLALGGGTEAFF TGTGCCAGCAGTTTGGCCCTCGGGGGGGGGACTGAAGCTTTCTTT
- TRBJ1-4 TRBV29-1 - CSVDQGYTEKLFF TGCAGCGTGGACCAGGGTTACACTGAAAAACTGTTTTTT
TRBD1 TRBJ1-1 TRBV6-5 few CASRTGTDLNTEAFF TGTGCCAGCAGAACCGGGACAGATTTGAACACTGAAGCTTTCTTT
- TRBJ2-5 TRBV19 - CASSMRAGTQETQYF TGTGCCAGTAGTATGAGGGCAGGGACACAAGAGACCCAGTACTTC
- TRBJ2-2 TRBV12-3/TRBV12-4 - CASSDLTGPTNTGELFF TGTGCCAGCAGTGACCTGACAGGACCAACGAACACCGGGGAGCTGTTTTTT
- TRBJ1-2 TRBV7-9 many CASSLMADGYTF TGTGCCAGCAGCTTAATGGCTGATGGCTACACCTTC
TRBD1 TRBJ2-2 TRBV24-1 many CATSEDRDENTGELFF TGTGCCACCAGTGAGGACAGGGATGAGAACACCGGGGAGCTGTTTTTT
- TRBJ1-1 TRBV20-1 many CSAQQGQTEAFF TGCAGTGCTCAACAGGGTCAGACTGAAGCTTTCTTT
- TRBJ1-1 TRBV6-1 few CASTTTRGWNTEAFF TGTGCCAGCACTACCACCCGGGGGTGGAACACTGAAGCTTTCTTT
- TRBJ2-2 TRBV5-1 - CASSLGQKAGELFF TGCGCCAGCAGCTTGGGACAGAAGGCCGGGGAGCTGTTTTTT
- TRBJ1-6 TRBV5-5 few CASSSHPSYNSPLHF TGTGCCAGCAGCTCCCACCCATCCTATAATTCACCCCTCCACTTT
- TRBJ1-1 TRBV7-9 - CASSSGTSGSGDTEAFF TGTGCCAGCAGCTCCGGGACTAGCGGGAGCGGGGACACTGAAGCTTTCTTT
- TRBJ2-7 TRBV7-9 - CASSLFTGNGEQYF TGTGCCAGCAGCTTATTTACGGGTAACGGGGAGCAGTACTTC
TRBD1 TRBJ1-4 TRBV10-3 many CASSTGQARREKLFF TGTGCCAGCAGTACAGGACAGGCCCGGCGGGAAAAACTGTTTTTT
TRBD1 TRBJ1-1 TRBV15 - CATSSWTGANTEAFF TGTGCCACCAGCAGCTGGACAGGGGCAAACACTGAAGCTTTCTTT
- TRBJ2-7 TRBV7-2 many CASRLRDGYSYEQYF TGTGCCAGCAGGCTCCGGGACGGATACTCCTACGAGCAGTACTTC
- TRBJ2-7 TRBV7-9 many CASSPSAVYEQYF TGTGCCAGCAGCCCAAGTGCAGTCTACGAGCAGTACTTC
TRBD1 TRBJ2-7 TRBV29-1 - CSVMGQGGNEQYF TGCAGCGTGATGGGACAGGGGGGCAACGAGCAGTACTTC
TRBD1 TRBJ1-4 TRBV20-1 - CSADRATNEKLFF TGCAGTGCAGACAGGGCAACTAATGAAAAACTGTTTTTT
- TRBJ1-1 TRBV6-5 many CASSSWDSAEAFF TGTGCCAGCAGTTCCTGGGATAGCGCTGAAGCTTTCTTT
- TRBJ2-5 TRBV7-9 - CASSGEGAQYF TGTGCCAGCAGCGGGGAAGGGGCCCAGTACTTC
- TRBJ1-6 TRBV6-5 - CASSYSDGRSYNSPLHF TGTGCCAGCAGTTACTCAGATGGACGCTCCTATAATTCACCCCTCCACTTT
- TRBJ2-5 TRBV10-3 - CAIKEGGWGQETQYF TGTGCCATCAAGGAAGGGGGTTGGGGCCAAGAGACCCAGTACTTC
TRBD1 TRBJ1-4 TRBV29-1 many CSVAGTGGGSGEKLFF TGCAGCGTGGCCGGGACAGGGGGCGGCTCGGGGGAAAAACTGTTTTTT
TRBD2 TRBJ2-7 TRBV7-8 many CASSGGGSEQYF TGTGCCAGCAGCGGGGGAGGGAGCGAGCAGTACTTC
TRBD2 TRBJ2-7 TRBV20-1 many CSALGTSANEQYF TGCAGTGCCCTCGGGACTAGTGCCAACGAGCAGTACTTC
- TRBJ1-1 TRBV30 - CAWSPPNTEAFF TGTGCCTGGAGCCCCCCCAACACTGAAGCTTTCTTT
TRBD2 TRBJ2-5 TRBV7-2 many CASSSKPRLAGDGAQYF TGTGCCAGCAGCTCAAAACCTCGACTAGCGGGGGACGGGGCCCAGTACTTC
TRBD1 TRBJ2-6 TRBV14 - CASSRDSVLTF TGTGCCAGCAGCCGGGACAGCGTCCTGACTTTC
TRBD2 TRBJ2-5 TRBV9 once CASSTSGSPETQYF TGTGCCAGCAGCACAAGCGGGAGCCCAGAGACCCAGTACTTC
- TRBJ1-1 TRBV14 many CASSQTKNTEAFF TGTGCCAGCAGCCAGACCAAGAACACTGAAGCTTTCTTT
- TRBJ2-5 TRBV2 many CASSASEAQYF TGTGCCAGCAGTGCTAGTGAGGCCCAGTACTTC
TRBD1 TRBJ2-5 TRBV29-1 - CSATRDRPAQYF TGCAGCGCAACTCGGGACAGGCCGGCCCAGTACTTC
TRBD1 TRBJ1-1 TRBV6-6 once CASNPGQGGKAFF TGTGCCAGCAACCCGGGACAGGGTGGGAAAGCTTTCTTT
- TRBJ1-5 TRBV6-5 - CASSVQQGPGSNQPQHF TGTGCCAGCAGTGTCCAGCAGGGCCCCGGGAGCAATCAGCCCCAGCATTTT